The sequence of this TCR beta chain was determined in a study of vaccination effects on CD4 cells after COVID-19. Study information: Sampling occurred 16 days and one week pre-vaccination in a couple of convalescent patients.

Germline CDR1 reads SGHNT; CDR2 reads YENEEA. This CDR3 comprises 17 residues. Trimming at V came to 7 bases and at J to 3 bases, leaving 10 bases not matched to a gene. Method: immunoSEQ multiplex PCR; TCRdb's copy keeps in-frame clones and lacks some. The sample records 63,000 or so clones, 60% to 75% being singletons. ViraFEST expansion of antigen-specific CD4+ T cells with viral peptide pools preceded sequencing. Subsequent to less than 13 days of culture, CD4+ T cells were isolated. Sometime from March through December 2020, the person acquired a SARS-CoV-2 infection that PCR confirmed. About this clone itself: Its antigen is undetermined.

Whole-study results and caveats: Infection-derived and vaccine-derived clones contracted markedly late after vaccination.

The receptor was isolated from a human donor who had a prior SARS-CoV-2 infection. The chain employs TRBV11-3 and TRBJ2-3; 13 bases match TRBD2. The input for sequencing was CD4+ T cells from PBMCs cultured with HIV peptides, taken before COVID-19 vaccination. Subset meaning: HIV-1 Nef peptide pool negative control/reference culture. CDR3 amino acids: CASTTSGRPSPTDTQYF. Here the CDR3 DNA reads TGTGCCAGCACGACTAGCGGGAGGCCTTCCCCAACAGATACGCAGTATTTT.